The 17 T cell receptor beta chains given below trace back to one sample, sequenced in a study of blood T cell repertoires in COVID-19. The table came from immunoSEQ multiplex PCR; TCRdb's copy has only in-frame clones and leaves some out. The sample carries over 250,000 clones, 75% to 95% recorded once. Sequenced material: peripheral blood. Receptors originate from a person aged 18 to 35 with COVID-19, enrolled during active disease.

Comments on this clone: The sample contains more than one DNA sequence encoding this CDR3. The rearrangement uses TRBV7-9 and TRBJ2-7; 9 nucleotides line up with TRBD2. The CDR3 is made up of 13 amino acids. V shed 4 bases, J shed 4 bases, and the junction held 2 bases outside the gene matches. CDR1 and CDR2 (germline): SEHNR, FQNEAQ (reference sequence). The CDR3 DNA sequence: TGTGCCAGCAGCTCCAGCGGGGGGTACGAGCAGTACTTC. Amino acid sequence: CASSSSGGYEQYF.

This clone appeared once. The chain combines TRBV27 with TRBJ1-5, with D maybe TRBD1 (5 bases). The CDR3 has 14 amino acids. V lost 0 bases and J 6 bases, leaving 9 bases between the germline ends. CDR1 MNHEY and CDR2 SMNVEV come from the germline V gene (reference sequence). DNA for the CDR3: TGTGCCAGCAGTTTATCCAGGGTTGGTCAGCCCCAGCATTTT. This translates into CASSLSRVGQPQHF.

The chain is built from TRBV6-2 or TRBV6-3 and TRBJ2-7; tentatively, D is TRBD1 (6 bases). CDR3 length: 11 residues. V lost 5 bases to trimming and J lost 7 bases, with 9 bases between them. Per germline, CDR1 MNHEY and CDR2 SVGEGT. The CDR3, as DNA: TGTGCCAGCAGTCACGGACAGGAGCAGTACTTC. Translating it yields CASSHGQEQYF.

This rearrangement joins TRBV7-8 to TRBJ1-1; D is unresolved. The CDR3 covers 12 residues. V lost 7 bases and J 10 bases, leaving 16 bases between the germline ends. Germline V gene lookup returns CDR1 SGHVS and CDR2 FQNEAQ. CDR3 protein: CASIYPRVGAFF. CDR3 coding DNA: TGTGCCAGCATCTACCCGAGGGTTGGAGCTTTCTTT. The variable domain in full, completed from reference TRBV7-8 and TRBJ1-1, reads GAGVSQSPRYKVAKRGQDVALRCDPISGHVSLFWYQQALGQGPEFLTYFQNEAQLDKSGLPSDRFFAERPEGSVSTLKIQRTQQEDSAVYLCASIYPRVGAFFGQGTRLTVV.

The chain uses TRBV7-2 and TRBJ2-7, with D hard to call. The ends were cut back, 5 bases at V and 0 bases at J, with 8 bases in the middle. The CDR3 covers 13 residues. From germline, CDR1 is SGHTA and CDR2 FQGNSA. The CDR3 loop is CASSQIPSYEQYF. CDR3 sequence (DNA): TGTGCCAGCAGCCAAATCCCCTCCTACGAGCAGTACTTC. The full variable domain, in which reference TRBV7-2 and TRBJ2-7 provide the parts outside the CDR3, is GAGVSQSPSNKVTEKGKDVELRCDPISGHTALYWYRQSLGQGLEFLIYFQGNSAPDKSGLPSDRFSAERTGGSVSTLTIQRTQQEDSAVYLCASSQIPSYEQYFGPGTRLTVT.

The gene calls are TRBV28 and TRBJ1-2, with no clear D. Trimming shortened V by 6 bases and J by 4 bases, and 15 bases separated the two germline ends. Germline CDR1 reads MDHEN; CDR2 reads SYDVKM. The CDR3 spans 14 residues. Here the CDR3 DNA reads TGTGCCAGCAGCCGACGGGGAGGTCCCTATGGCTACACCTTC. Translated: CASSRRGGPYGYTF.

This sequence joins TRBV4-1 and TRBJ2-1; 9 bases fit TRBD2. V gave up 10 bases and J gave up 7 bases; unmatched junction bases: 14. The CDR3 covers 15 residues. The V gene's germline CDR1 is MGHRA and CDR2 YSYEKL. The CDR3 region has the DNA TGCGCCACCAGATTTAGCGGGAGCTCTTTAAATGAGCAGTTCTTC. Its translation is CATRFSGSSLNEQFF.

The chain uses TRBV6-5 and TRBJ2-7; D uncertain. Germline V lookup: CDR1 MNHEY, CDR2 SVGAGI. The CDR3 spans 15 residues. Trimming left V 5 bases short and J 2 bases short, with 16 bases between. The DNA for the CDR3 is TGTGCCAGCAGTCGCAAATTCGACACCACCTACGAGCAGTACTTC. Its translation is CASSRKFDTTYEQYF.

The chain joins TRBV7-6 to TRBJ2-7; weak D call: TRBD1 (6 bases). This CDR3 spans 15 amino acids. Germline CDR1 and CDR2: SGHVS and FNYEAQ. Trimming removed 1 base from V and 4 bases from J, with 14 bases in between. This CDR3 is CASSLEGVGPYEQYF. CDR3 bases: TGTGCCAGCAGCTTAGAGGGGGTCGGTCCATACGAGCAGTACTTC.

The rearrangement links TRBV12-3 or TRBV12-4 to TRBJ2-1; 7 bases are shared with TRBD1. This CDR3 region has 13 residues. Trimming at V came to 6 bases and at J to 10 bases, leaving 9 bases not matched to a gene. In DNA, the CDR3 is TGTGCCAGCAGCCATGACAGGGCAGGGGAGCAGTTCTTC. Translating gives CASSHDRAGEQFF.

The chain links TRBV11-1 to TRBJ2-2; 8 positions match TRBD1. Trimming cost V 6 bases and J 3 bases; bases outside gene matches: 9. The CDR3 covers 16 residues. Germline V gene data show CDR1 as SGHAT and CDR2 as FQDESV (reference sequence). The CDR3 reads CASRLGQGMDTGELFF. CDR3 sequence (DNA): TGTGCCAGCAGACTCGGACAGGGAATGGACACCGGGGAGCTGTTTTTT. Together with reference TRBV11-1 and TRBJ2-2, the CDR3 gives the full variable domain: EAEVAQSPRYKITEKSQAVAFWCDPISGHATLYWYRQILGQGPELLVQFQDESVVDDSQLPKDRFSAERLKGVDSTLKIQPAELGDSAMYLCASRLGQGMDTGELFFGEGSRLTVL.

V usage is TRBV25-1 and J usage is TRBJ1-4; 8 bases fit TRBD1. Germline loops: CDR1 MGHDK, CDR2 SYGVNS. The ends lost 1 base at V and 10 bases at J; junction bases unmatched: 11. This CDR3 has 16 amino acids. CDR3 region: CASSESVSRGRGKLFF. The CDR3 DNA follows: TGTGCCAGCAGTGAATCAGTGTCCAGGGGGCGCGGAAAACTGTTTTTT.

The rearrangement links TRBV9 to TRBJ2-2, with 8 bases identical to TRBD2. Germline V CDR1 and CDR2: SGDLS, YYNGEE. With V trimmed by 1 base and J by 0 bases, 8 bases remained unmatched. CDR3 length equals 18 residues. Here the CDR3 DNA reads TGTGCCAGCAGCGTACAGGGTAGCGGGACCTCGAACACCGGGGAGCTGTTTTTT. Translating gives CASSVQGSGTSNTGELFF.

The rearrangement joins TRBV12-3 or TRBV12-4 to TRBJ1-5, with no clear D. CDR3 length equals 13 residues. V dropped 3 bases and J dropped 7 bases, with 10 bases sitting between them. The CDR3 bases are TGTGCCAGCAGTTTGGCAGCAGGACAGCCCCAGCATTTT. Protein: CASSLAAGQPQHF.

The J gene is TRBJ1-2, the V gene TRBV10-1, with a weak D call TRBD1 (5 bases). This CDR3 comprises 12 residues. Trimming pared 9 bases from V and 4 bases from J, leaving 12 bases between. In germline, CDR1 is WNHNN, CDR2 SYGVQD (reference sequence). This CDR3 reads CASGAGLYGYTF. As DNA, the CDR3 is TGCGCCAGTGGAGCAGGGCTCTATGGCTACACCTTC.

This chain links TRBV3-1 (or the pseudogene TRBV3-2) with TRBJ2-3; D might be TRBD1 (6 bases). Germline lookup yields CDR1 LGHDT and CDR2 YNNKEL (reference sequence). Trimming shortened V by 4 bases and J by 3 bases, and 14 bases separated the two germline ends. The CDR3 loop spans 15 amino acids. The CDR3 loop is CASSPVGGTTDTQYF. The CDR3 nucleotides read TGTGCCAGCAGCCCCGTCGGTGGGACAACAGATACGCAGTATTTT.

The chain links TRBV11-2 to TRBJ1-2; 7 positions agree with TRBD1. The CDR3 totals 14 residues. The germline CDR1 and CDR2 sequences are SGHAT and FQNNGV. V lost 6 bases and J lost 5; bases outside the gene matches: 9. CDR3 nucleotide sequence: TGTGCCAGCAGGACGACAGGGTCTGATTATGGCTACACCTTC. As protein: CASRTTGSDYGYTF.